Listed below are T cell receptor beta chains from one sample, sequenced in a study of vaccination effects on CD4 cells after COVID-19. Their antigen targets remain unknown. Generated by immunoSEQ multiplex PCR, the TCRdb table keeps only in-frame clones and is missing some. This sample yields approximately 70,000 clones, of which about 69% are seen a single time; about 5% belongs to the top ten. Specimen: CD4+ T cells from PBMCs cultured with HIV peptides, collected before COVID-19 vaccination. The receptor source for this set is a human donor who had a prior SARS-CoV-2 infection. Both conserved end residues are part of each CDR3. A D gene is named only where the DNA matches it firmly. Size tells how often a clone was seen (once, few, many) or the class of an expanded clone, and some rows leave it out.

>TRBV7-9|13|TRBD1|.|TRBJ1-2
TGTGCCAGCAGCCCAGGACAGGGGTATGGCTACACCTTC
CASSPGQGYGYTF
>TRBV5-1|13|.|.|TRBJ1-1
TGCGCCAGCAGCCCTCATGGGAACACTGAAGCTTTCTTT
CASSPHGNTEAFF
>TRBV5-1|15|TRBD2|.|TRBJ2-7
TGCGCCAGCAGCTTCGTAGCGGGTTTGTACTACGAGCAGTACTTC
CASSFVAGLYYEQYF
>TRBV21-1|16|.|once|TRBJ2-1
TGTGCCAGCAGCAAGATCTTGGGGTCGGGCTACAATGAGCAGTTCTTC
CASSKILGSGYNEQFF
>TRBV11-2|14|.|.|TRBJ1-2
TGTGCCAGCAGCTTAGGCCCAGGGAACTATGGCTACACCTTC
CASSLGPGNYGYTF
>TRBV12-1|17|.|.|TRBJ1-1
TGTGCCAGCAGCTCACCCCCCAGGAGGAATCCGGACACTGAAGCTTTCTTT
CASSSPPRRNPDTEAFF
>TRBV7-9|13|TRBD1|.|TRBJ1-2
TGTGCCAGCAGAACCGGGACAGGGCATGGCTACACCTTC
CASRTGTGHGYTF
>TRBV29-1|15|TRBD2|.|TRBJ2-1
TGCAGCGTTGGAGGTTTGGCGGGAGGGTACAATGAGCAGTTCTTC
CSVGGLAGGYNEQFF
>TRBV30|13|.|.|TRBJ1-3
TGTGCCTGGAGTGTATCGAACGCGAACACCATATATTTT
CAWSVSNANTIYF
>TRBV2|18|TRBD1|.|TRBJ2-2
TGTGCCAGCAGTGAAGCGGATTTCCGGGACAGGGACGCCGGGGAGCTGTTTTTT
CASSEADFRDRDAGELFF
>TRBV29-1|17|TRBD2|.|TRBJ2-3
TGCAGCGTTGTTGTGGCTAGCGGGAGCCGGGGCACAGATACGCAGTATTTT
CSVVVASGSRGTDTQYF
>TRBV30|15|.|.|TRBJ1-6
TGTGCCTGGAGTGTAACTATAGGGGCTCGTTCACCCCTCCACTTT
CAWSVTIGARSPLHF
>TRBV2|15|TRBD2|.|TRBJ2-5
TGTGCCAGCAGTGAAGGGCGGGAGGCCGTAGAGACCCAGTACTTC
CASSEGREAVETQYF
>TRBV5-4|15|.|.|TRBJ2-7
TGTGCCAGCAGCTTGGGGCCAGCGACAACCTACGAGCAGTACTTC
CASSLGPATTYEQYF
>TRBV5-1|13|.|.|TRBJ2-5
TGCGCCAGCAGCCTCGGACAGCAAGAGACCCAGTACTTC
CASSLGQQETQYF
>TRBV24-1|14|.|.|TRBJ2-1
TGTGCCACCAGTGATTCAGTAGAGGCGGGCCTCCAGTTCTTC
CATSDSVEAGLQFF
>TRBV3-1/TRBV3-2|18|.|.|TRBJ2-1
TGTGCCAGCAGCCAAGATCATGGGTGGGGTGGGTCCTACAATGAGCAGTTCTTC
CASSQDHGWGGSYNEQFF
>TRBV6-6|15|.|.|TRBJ2-3
TGTGCCAGCAGTTACTCGCGGACCAACACAGATACGCAGTATTTT
CASSYSRTNTDTQYF
>TRBV7-9|15|.|few|TRBJ1-4
TGTGCCAGCAGCTTAAACTCTGGGTGGGGTGAAAAACTGTTTTTT
CASSLNSGWGEKLFF
>TRBV6-4|17|TRBD2|.|TRBJ2-7
TGTGCCAGCATCGGCTCGGGACTAGCGGGAGACATTATCGAGCAGTACTTC
CASIGSGLAGDIIEQYF
>TRBV24-1|16|TRBD1|.|TRBJ2-5
TGTGCCACCAGTGATTTTCTTCAGACAGGGCAAGAGACCCAGTACTTC
CATSDFLQTGQETQYF
>TRBV6-6|13|.|.|TRBJ1-6
TGTGCCAGCAGGGACCCACTTAATTCACCCCTCCACTTT
CASRDPLNSPLHF
>TRBV7-6|15|TRBD2|.|TRBJ2-2
TGTGCCAGCCGTATATGGGAGGGGAACACCGGGGAGCTGTTTTTT
CASRIWEGNTGELFF
>TRBV27|13|TRBD1|.|TRBJ1-1
TGTGCCAGCCGTCGGACAGGCAACACTGAAGCTTTCTTT
CASRRTGNTEAFF
>TRBV4-3|16|TRBD2|once|TRBJ2-1
TGCGCCAGCAGCCCGCAGCCAGCGGGATCCTACAATGAGCAGTTCTTC
CASSPQPAGSYNEQFF
>TRBV2|14|TRBD2|.|TRBJ2-1
TGTACCAGCAACCGCGGGAGCTCCTACAATGAGCAGTTCTTC
CTSNRGSSYNEQFF
>TRBV27|16|.|.|TRBJ2-3
TGTGCCAGCAGTTTATCGCTGGCCACAGCTCGGGGTACGCAGTATTTT
CASSLSLATARGTQYF
>TRBV15|14|.|.|TRBJ1-2
TGTGCCACCAGCAGAGATCCAGGGTTGTATGGCTACACCTTC
CATSRDPGLYGYTF
>TRBV5-6|14|.|.|TRBJ1-2
TGTGCCAGCAGCTTGTTGAGCAGGGAGGGTGGCTACACCTTC
CASSLLSREGGYTF
>TRBV30|18|TRBD1|.|TRBJ1-5
TGTGCCTGGAGTTTTCGACAGGGGAGGGGATTTGGCAATCAGCCCCAGCATTTT
CAWSFRQGRGFGNQPQHF
>TRBV21-1|17|.|.|TRBJ2-1
TGTGCCAGCAGCGAACCGACTAGCGGGAGGCTATACAATGAGCAGTTCTTC
CASSEPTSGRLYNEQFF
>TRBV7-8|15|.|.|TRBJ1-4
TGTGCCAGCAGCTTGCACGGGAAGGCTAATGAAAAACTGTTTTTT
CASSLHGKANEKLFF
>TRBV18|14|.|.|TRBJ1-1
TGTGCCAGCTCACCCGGGACGGGGAACACTGAAGCTTTCTTT
CASSPGTGNTEAFF
>TRBV4-1|17|.|.|TRBJ2-2
TGCGCCAGTAAACCGAAGGACTTTCCGCCTAACACCGGGGAGCTGTTTTTT
CASKPKDFPPNTGELFF
>TRBV7-9|18|TRBD2|.|TRBJ2-5
TGTGCCAGCAGCCCCGTCCCCTCGGGATCCGGGGGGGCTCTTTTTTCCGACTTC
CASSPVPSGSGGALFSDF
>TRBV10-1|12|.|few|TRBJ1-2
TGCGCCAGCAGTGAGTCCGACTATGGCTACACCTTC
CASSESDYGYTF
>TRBV9|16|TRBD1|.|TRBJ2-5
TGTGCCAGCAGCGTAGGTGGACAGGGCATCCAAGAGACCCAGTACTTC
CASSVGGQGIQETQYF
>TRBV18|16|.|many|TRBJ2-2
TGTGCCAGCTCACCGGGCGTAGGATCGAACACCGGGGAGCTGTTTTTT
CASSPGVGSNTGELFF
>TRBV2|18|TRBD2|.|TRBJ2-5
TGTGCCAGCAGTGAGGGTCGGGGGAGCGGGAGCTGGCAAGAGACCCAGTACTTC
CASSEGRGSGSWQETQYF
>TRBV28|15|.|.|TRBJ2-2
TGTGCCAGCCGTTCAGCAGTCACAGTCACCGGGGAGCTGTTTTTT
CASRSAVTVTGELFF
>TRBV3-1/TRBV3-2|19|TRBD2|.|TRBJ2-7
TGTGCCAGCAGCCAAGGTCTAGCGGAAACGAGTCGAACATCCTACGAGCAGTACTTC
CASSQGLAETSRTSYEQYF
>TRBV2|12|.|.|TRBJ1-2
TGTGCCAGCAGTTTACTTCAGAGGTTTTACACCTTC
CASSLLQRFYTF
>TRBV10-1|16|TRBD1|.|TRBJ2-2
TGCGCCAGCAGTAAAGGGACAGGGGGCGACACCGGGGAGCTGTTTTTT
CASSKGTGGDTGELFF
>TRBV19|15|TRBD1|.|TRBJ1-6
TGTGCCAGTAGTATCACAGGGGGGATGAATTCACCCCTCCACTTT
CASSITGGMNSPLHF
>TRBV2|14|TRBD1|.|TRBJ1-1
TGTGCCAGCAGCGGACAGGGGGTTTACACTGAAGCTTTCTTT
CASSGQGVYTEAFF
>TRBV6-2/TRBV6-3|11|.|.|TRBJ2-1
TGTGCCAGCAGTTACTGGAGTGAGCAGTTCTTC
CASSYWSEQFF
>TRBV9|16|TRBD2|.|TRBJ2-3
TGTGCCAGCAGTCCGTTGTGGACTAGCGGCACAGATACGCAGTATTTT
CASSPLWTSGTDTQYF
>TRBV30|14|TRBD1|.|TRBJ2-2
TGTGCCAGGGGACAGGGGGTTTTCACCGGGGAGCTGTTTTTT
CARGQGVFTGELFF
>TRBV7-9|14|TRBD1|.|TRBJ2-3
TGTGCCAGCAGCTTACGGACAGGGAAGGATACGCAGTATTTT
CASSLRTGKDTQYF
>TRBV6-5|13|.|.|TRBJ1-1
TGTGCCAGCAGCCCACAGGGGAACACTGAAGCTTTCTTT
CASSPQGNTEAFF